This paragraph reports one T cell receptor (beta chain). The sample comes from a study of cytomegalovirus exposure and HLA in healthy donors. The CDR3 covers 16 residues. The V end lost 0 bases, the J end lost 1 base, and 10 bases lay between the germline ends. The repertoire was sequenced with immunoSEQ multiplex PCR; TCRdb's copy has only in-frame clones and lacks some. The sample shows some 110,000 clones, about nine tenths of them seen only once. The sample consisted of PBMCs. The V and J genes are TRBV23-1 and TRBJ1-5; D remains ambiguous. TRBV23-1 is an open reading frame, and its role is uncertain. The receptor was derived from a man younger than 30 in good health and CMV-seropositive. The CDR3 DNA is TGCGCCAGCAGTCAATCGGAGTTTTGGAGCAATCAGCCCCAGCATTTT. Protein product: CASSQSEFWSNQPQHF.